A single sample is the source of the 16 T cell receptor beta chains below, sequenced in a study of shared clonotypes between healthy human individuals. The data were produced by immunoSEQ multiplex PCR, yet TCRdb's version contains in-frame clones alone and is incomplete. Of 650,000 to 700,000 clones in the sample, roughly 88% were seen once. The material sequenced was memory CD8+ T cells from PBMCs. The subset: CD45RO+ cells pooled with CCR7-negative TemRA cells. Receptors were obtained from a man younger than 35 in good health. Some clones in this sample may be carry-over from other donors' samples.

This clone showed up just once. V usage is TRBV5-1 and J usage is TRBJ2-7; no clear D. The CDR3 length is 14 residues. The ends were cut back, 0 bases at V and 2 bases at J, with 9 bases in the middle. Germline CDR1 SGHRS, CDR2 YFSETQ. The chain's CDR3 is CASSLVGPTYEQYF. In DNA form, the CDR3 reads TGCGCCAGCAGCTTGGTAGGGCCGACCTACGAGCAGTACTTC.

The chain carries TRBV19 and TRBJ2-4; possible D gene TRBD2, 7 bases. V was cut by 2 bases and J by 8 bases, with 16 bases left in between. The CDR3 length is 15 residues. Germline CDR1 LNHDA, CDR2 SQIVND (reference sequence). CDR3 DNA: TGTGCCAGTAGTATACGATCGGGGGGCTCGTACATTCAGTACTTC. The encoded protein is CASSIRSGGSYIQYF.

The V gene is TRBV11-3, the J gene TRBJ2-5; D is unclear. Trimming pared 1 base from V and 1 base from J, leaving 7 bases between. The CDR3 consists of 14 residues. CDR1 is SGHNT, CDR2 YENEEA, per germline. The CDR3 is CASSLGASQETQYF. DNA for the CDR3: TGTGCCAGCAGCTTAGGAGCCAGCCAAGAGACCCAGTACTTC.

This rearrangement joins TRBV1 to TRBJ2-3; the table gives TRBD2 as D, unverified against the DNA. TRBV1 is deemed a pseudogene. The CDR3 is 18 amino acids. The CDR3: CTSTQGYGGRGVTDTQYF. The DNA for the CDR3 is TGCACCAGCACCCAAGGGTACGGCGGGAGAGGCGTCACAGATACGCAGTATTTT.

This clone has more than one count but fewer than ten. Other nucleotide sequences in the sample specify the same CDR3. The chain is built from TRBV19 and TRBJ2-1; D is unresolved. V lost 5 bases and J 7 bases, leaving 9 bases between the germline ends. Germline V gene lookup returns CDR1 LNHDA and CDR2 SQIVND (reference sequence). This CDR3 is built from 12 residues. In nucleotides, the CDR3 is TGTGCCAGTAGTTTTTCGAGGAATGAGCAGTTCTTC. This translates into CASSFSRNEQFF. Supplemented by reference TRBV19 and TRBJ2-1, the full variable domain reads DGGITQSPKYLFRKEGQNVTLSCEQNLNHDAMYWYRQDPGQGLRLIYYSQIVNDFQKGDIAEGYSVSREKKESFPLTVTSAQKNPTAFYLCASSFSRNEQFFGPGTRLTVL.

The chain combines TRBV6-1 with TRBJ2-7, with 8 bases fitting TRBD2. V shed 2 bases and J 2 bases; nucleotides not matched to a gene: 5. This CDR3 region has 15 residues. Germline V gene lookup returns CDR1 MNHNS and CDR2 SASEGT. CDR3 sequence (DNA): TGTGCCAGCAGTGAACGGACAGCGGGGGCCTACGAGCAGTACTTC. It is translated as CASSERTAGAYEQYF.

The chain recombines TRBV28 with TRBJ2-1; 7 bases are a match to TRBD1. Germline V CDR1 and CDR2: MDHEN, SYDVKM. This CDR3 comprises 16 residues. The trim removed 3 bases at V and 6 bases at J, leaving 11 bases unmatched. This chain's CDR3 is CASSFLGQESGNEQFF. CDR3 bases: TGTGCCAGCAGTTTCCTAGGACAGGAGTCCGGCAATGAGCAGTTCTTC.

The V and J genes are TRBV9 and TRBJ1-3, with a tentative D call TRBD1 (5 bases). CDR1 SGDLS and CDR2 YYNGEE come from the germline V gene. This CDR3 comprises 16 residues. The V and J ends lost 4 bases and 4 bases respectively, with 18 bases between them. The chain's CDR3 is CASSPTRGGAGNTIYF. The CDR3 bases are TGTGCCAGCAGCCCTACTCGGGGGGGAGCCGGAAACACCATATATTTT.

Concerning this clone itself: This sample includes further DNA sequences coding for the same CDR3. The rearrangement links TRBV19 to TRBJ2-6; D gene uncertain. Trimming removed 3 bases at V and 2 bases at J, with 8 bases between. Looked up from germline, CDR1 is LNHDA and CDR2 is SQIVND (reference sequence). The CDR3 has 15 residues. Here the CDR3 reads CASSIRFTGANVLTF. CDR3 DNA: TGTGCCAGTAGTATCCGCTTTACTGGGGCCAACGTCCTGACTTTC.

The chain uses TRBV6-5 and TRBJ1-2, with a tentative D call TRBD1 (6 bases). Germline V gene lookup returns CDR1 MNHEY and CDR2 SVGAGI. This CDR3 contains 16 residues. V lost 0 bases, J lost 8 bases, and 19 bases lay in between. The chain's CDR3 is CASSYSRGVGVMGYTF. The CDR3 nucleotides are TGTGCCAGCAGTTACTCGAGGGGGGTCGGTGTAATGGGCTACACCTTC.

This clone was detected a few times. The J gene is TRBJ1-1, the V gene TRBV28; no firm D call. Trimming removed 5 bases from V and 1 base from J, with 11 bases in between. Germline CDR1 reads MDHEN; CDR2 reads SYDVKM. The CDR3 loop spans 14 amino acids. CDR3 nucleotide sequence: TGTGCCAGCAGTCTTTTGGTCGCGAACACTGAAGCTTTCTTT. Amino acids: CASSLLVANTEAFF.

On this clone: The sample has other DNA sequences that encode this CDR3 too. The gene calls are TRBV27 and TRBJ1-5, with D unclear. This CDR3 comprises 13 residues. Germline V CDR1 and CDR2: MNHEY, SMNVEV (reference sequence). V was pared by 0 bases and J by 4 bases, with 4 bases between. DNA of the CDR3: TGTGCCAGCAGTTTATCCGCTAATCAGCCCCAGCATTTT. Translated, it gives CASSLSANQPQHF.

The J gene is TRBJ2-2, the V gene TRBV5-4, with TRBD2 identical over 7 bases. Losses at the gene ends were 4 bases for V and 4 bases for J; bases not matched to a gene: 7. The germline CDR1 and CDR2 sequences are SGHNT and YYREEE (reference sequence). The CDR3 extends over 15 amino acids. The CDR3 DNA follows: TGTGCCAGCAGCCCCATAGCGGGCAGCACCGGGGAGCTGTTTTTT. Translating it yields CASSPIAGSTGELFF.

The chain combines TRBV5-3 with TRBJ2-3; 9 nucleotides agree with TRBD1. TRBV5-3 is an ORF, and what it does is uncertain. This CDR3 has 18 amino acids. V was clipped by 1 base and J by 4 bases; unmatched bases: 13. The CDR3, as DNA: TGTGCCAGAAGCTTGAAATACAGGGACAGGGACGGAGCAGATACGCAGTATTTT. The encoded protein is CARSLKYRDRDGADTQYF.

V and J are TRBV19 and TRBJ2-1; 10 bases are a match to TRBD2. This CDR3 is 15 amino acids long. Germline-derived CDR1 and CDR2 are LNHDA and SQIVND (reference sequence). V shed 9 bases and J 6 bases; nucleotides not matched to a gene: 11. CDR3 bases: TGTGCCAGCAGAGAATTAGCGGGAGGCCCCAATGAGCAGTTCTTC. It specifies CASRELAGGPNEQFF.

This chain joins TRBV2 and TRBJ2-2; D is possibly TRBD1 (6 bases). The CDR3 has 13 amino acids. Germline V gene lookup returns CDR1 SNHLY and CDR2 FYNNEI. Deletions cut 10 bases from V and 4 bases from J, with 13 bases between. The CDR3 sequence is CATKDSFTGELFF. The DNA of the CDR3 is TGTGCCACCAAGGACAGTTTCACCGGGGAGCTGTTTTTT.